The 12 T cell receptor beta chains in this list originate from one sample, sequenced in a study of cytomegalovirus exposure and HLA in healthy donors (dated by TCRdb to 2017 to 2019). The library was generated by the immunoSEQ multiplex PCR assay. The multiplex PCR relied on a mix of 60 forward primers for TCR Vbeta segments and 13 reverse primers for TCR Jbeta segments. The clones in this table, taken by TCRdb from immuneACCESS, are in-frame only. Not every clone is retained; where verified, under half of the shortfall comes from an unresolved V gene, and the cause of the rest is unknown. Counted in this sample were roughly 190,000 clones; approximately 77% of them appeared once. About 3% of the sample rests with the top ten. Sequenced sample: PBMCs. The receptors shown here come from a man aged 35-49 years in good health and CMV-seropositive.

The chain joins TRBV4-3 to TRBJ1-5; 7 bases are shared with TRBD1. The length of the CDR3 is 16 residues. Germline V gives CDR1 LGHNA, CDR2 YSLEER. Trimming at V came to 4 bases and at J to 7 bases, leaving 13 bases not matched to a gene. The CDR3: CASSPSSTRGIQPQHF. The CDR3 DNA sequence: TGCGCCAGCAGCCCATCCTCCACCAGGGGGATCCAGCCCCAGCATTTT.

The rearrangement links TRBV7-9 to TRBJ2-3, with 14 nucleotides matching TRBD2. Per germline, CDR1 SEHNR and CDR2 FQNEAQ (reference sequence). The CDR3 has 17 amino acids. V lost 5 bases to trimming and J lost 2 bases; unmatched junction nucleotides: 6. The CDR3 nucleotides read TGTGCCAGCAGCGCACCGGGACTAGCGGGAGCCACAGATACGCAGTATTTT. Translated: CASSAPGLAGATDTQYF. Using reference TRBV7-9 and TRBJ2-3 for the parts outside the CDR3, the full variable domain is DTGVSQNPRHKITKRGQNVTFRCDPISEHNRLYWYRQTLGQGPEFLTYFQNEAQLEKSRLLSDRFSAERPKGSFSTLEIQRTEQGDSAMYLCASSAPGLAGATDTQYFGPGTRLTVL.

This chain connects TRBV4-3 to TRBJ1-5; D is perhaps TRBD1 (6 bases). The V gene lost 0 bases and the J gene lost 4 bases, with 13 bases spanning the gap. In germline, CDR1 is LGHNA, CDR2 YSLEER. This CDR3 has 16 residues. The CDR3 region has the DNA TGCGCCAGCAGCCAAGATTTAACAGGGTTTAATCAGCCCCAGCATTTT. Protein sequence: CASSQDLTGFNQPQHF.

V usage is TRBV11-2 and J usage is TRBJ2-7, with D tentatively TRBD2 (6 bases). The CDR3 runs to 15 residues. The ends were cut back, 0 bases at V and 3 bases at J, with 12 bases in the middle. From germline, CDR1 is SGHAT and CDR2 FQNNGV. CDR3: CASSLERGGYYEQYF. In nucleotides, the CDR3 is TGTGCCAGCAGCTTAGAGCGGGGTGGGTACTACGAGCAGTACTTC.

This sequence joins TRBV5-1 and TRBJ2-5; the D gene is possibly TRBD1 (5 bases). CDR1 and CDR2 (germline): SGHRS, YFSETQ. Between the trimmed V and J ends, which lost 2 bases and 0 bases, there was a span of 5 bases. The CDR3 has 13 residues. This CDR3 is CASSLQDQETQYF. The CDR3 DNA reads TGCGCCAGCAGCTTACAGGACCAAGAGACCCAGTACTTC.

This chain uses TRBV7-9 with TRBJ2-7; D may be TRBD2 (5 bases). Trimming pared 4 bases from V and 3 bases from J, leaving 7 bases between. The germline CDR1 and CDR2 sequences are SEHNR and FQNEAQ (reference sequence). The CDR3 runs to 12 residues. CDR3 sequence (DNA): TGTGCCAGCAGCTCCGGGGACTACGAGCAGTACTTC. It translates to CASSSGDYEQYF.

The chain is built from TRBV27 and TRBJ2-7; 9 bases agree with TRBD1. CDR3 length: 15 amino acids. Germline lookup yields CDR1 MNHEY and CDR2 SMNVEV (reference sequence). V was clipped by 1 base and J by 4 bases; unmatched bases: 5. The CDR3 sequence: CASSLYTGGGYEQYF. The CDR3 DNA reads TGTGCCAGCAGTTTATATACAGGGGGCGGTTACGAGCAGTACTTC.

The genes are TRBV6-5 and TRBJ2-6, with D perhaps TRBD1 (5 bases). The CDR3 covers 14 residues. CDR1 and CDR2 from the germline V gene are MNHEY and SVGAGI. V lost 5 bases and J 4 bases, leaving 9 bases between the germline ends. CDR3 coding DNA: TGTGCCAGCAGTGGTAGGACAGGGGCCAACGTCCTGACTTTC. Translated, it gives CASSGRTGANVLTF.

V and J are TRBV19 and TRBJ1-5, with a possible D match to TRBD1 (6 bases). The length of the CDR3 is 14 residues. V was cut by 7 bases and J by 4 bases, with 14 bases left in between. CDR1 and CDR2 (germline): LNHDA, SQIVND (reference sequence). CDR3 protein: CASKRWTDNQPQHF. CDR3 nucleotide sequence: TGTGCCAGTAAACGTTGGACAGATAATCAGCCCCAGCATTTT.

The V call is TRBV18, the J call TRBJ2-5, with no clear D. This CDR3 contains 12 residues. Per germline, CDR1 KGHSH and CDR2 LQKENI. V shed 3 bases and J shed 10 bases, with 12 bases lying between them. The CDR3 here is CASSPGQEDQYF. In DNA, the CDR3 is TGTGCCAGCTCACCGGGCCAGGAAGACCAGTACTTC.

V and J are TRBV6-5 and TRBJ1-2; a weak D match, TRBD1 (6 bases). The V gene's germline CDR1 is MNHEY and CDR2 SVGAGI. V gave up 0 bases and J gave up 3 bases, with 8 bases separating them. CDR3 length: 14 amino acids. The chain's CDR3 is CASSYSRTDYGYTF. The CDR3 DNA sequence: TGTGCCAGCAGTTACTCGAGGACAGACTATGGCTACACCTTC.

The rearrangement links TRBV6-1 to TRBJ2-7; D remains ambiguous. The V gene lost 9 bases and the J gene lost 4 bases, with 22 bases spanning the gap. CDR3 length: 15 amino acids. In germline, CDR1 is MNHNS, CDR2 SASEGT. The DNA for the CDR3 is TGTGCCAGTTTTGTAAGGCAGAAGGCGGCATACGAGCAGTACTTC. This sequence encodes CASFVRQKAAYEQYF.